The 13 T cell receptor beta chains presented below share a single source sample, sequenced in a study of T cell responses to AZD1222 COVID-19 vaccine. Profiled with immunoSEQ multiplex PCR; TCRdb holds only in-frame clones, not every one. The sample holds 180,000 or so clones, about nine tenths seen once. The input for sequencing was peripheral blood, taken 28 days after the second AZD1222 dose. The receptors originated from an adult who received the AZD1222 COVID-19 vaccine.

The chain links TRBV14 to TRBJ2-7; D not certain. The ends were cut back, 2 bases at V and 0 bases at J, with 11 bases in the middle. Per germline, CDR1 SGHDN and CDR2 FVKESK. The CDR3 is 15 amino acids. The CDR3 spells CASSQSLASSYEQYF. The CDR3 DNA is TGTGCCAGCAGCCAAAGCCTGGCCAGCTCCTACGAGCAGTACTTC.

This rearrangement joins TRBV7-2 to TRBJ2-7; D possibly corresponds to TRBD2 (6 bases). The CDR3 totals 13 residues. Trimming pared 2 bases from V and 7 bases from J, leaving 12 bases between. Looked up from germline, CDR1 is SGHTA and CDR2 is FQGNSA. In nucleotides, the CDR3 is TGTGCCAGCAGCTTACCCTCACGGGGGGAGCAGTACTTC. Translating gives CASSLPSRGEQYF.

The V gene is TRBV5-8, the J gene TRBJ2-7; D is undetermined. Trimming removed 1 base at V and 6 bases at J, with 11 bases between. The CDR3 is 13 residues long. Germline V CDR1 and CDR2: SGHTS, YDEGEE. The CDR3 DNA is TGTGCCAGCAGCTTGTCAGGAGCGTTCGAGCAGTACTTC. It encodes CASSLSGAFEQYF.

The chain joins TRBV4-3 to TRBJ1-1; D may be TRBD1 (5 bases). Trimming took off 5 bases at V and 11 bases at J, with 12 bases between the two ends. CDR3 length: 11 residues. Germline CDR1 and CDR2: LGHNA and YSLEER. The CDR3 DNA is TGCGCCAGCAGCGAGGGCAGGGTCGCTTTCTTT. Protein sequence: CASSEGRVAFF.

This clone was recorded a few times. The chain links TRBV7-9 to TRBJ2-7; no firm D call. CDR3 length: 14 amino acids. Germline V gene lookup returns CDR1 SEHNR and CDR2 FQNEAQ (reference sequence). The V end lost 0 bases, the J end lost 1 base, and 7 bases lay between the germline ends. The CDR3 nucleotides are TGTGCCAGCAGCTTAGCCCAGGATTCCTACGAGCAGTACTTC. Translated, it gives CASSLAQDSYEQYF.

This chain uses TRBV5-1 with TRBJ2-7, with D possibly matching TRBD1 (6 bases). This CDR3 comprises 13 residues. V lost 5 bases, J lost 2 bases, and 11 bases lay in between. Germline lookup yields CDR1 SGHRS and CDR2 YFSETQ. CDR3 bases: TGCGCCAGCAGTCCCCGGACAGCCTACGAGCAGTACTTC. The encoded protein is CASSPRTAYEQYF.

The chain is built from TRBV23-1 and TRBJ2-2, with a possible D match to TRBD2 (5 bases). TRBV23-1 is recorded as an ORF, its role being uncertain. This CDR3 has 15 amino acids. Deletions cut 2 bases from V and 3 bases from J, with 10 bases between. CDR3 residues: CASSQPSGYTGELFF. DNA for the CDR3: TGCGCCAGCAGTCAACCAAGCGGATACACCGGGGAGCTGTTTTTT.

Remarks on this clone: The sample contains more than one DNA sequence encoding this CDR3. V is TRBV7-2 and J is TRBJ1-4; possibly TRBD1 for D (5 bases). Germline CDR1 is SGHTA and CDR2 is FQGNSA. V was cut by 1 base and J by 2 bases, with 8 bases left in between. The CDR3 contains 15 residues. In nucleotides, the CDR3 is TGTGCCAGCAGCTTAGGGGGACGGACTAATGAAAAACTGTTTTTT. This sequence encodes CASSLGGRTNEKLFF.

The CDR3 DNA reads TGTGCCAGCACCGCGGGGCATTGGGATGAAAAACTGTTTTTT. It specifies CASTAGHWDEKLFF. The V gene is TRBV6-5, the J gene TRBJ1-4; a weak D match, TRBD1 (5 bases). The ends were cut back, 7 bases at V and 6 bases at J, with 15 bases in the middle. The CDR3 sequence is 14 residues long. Germline V CDR1 and CDR2: MNHEY, SVGAGI.

The genes are TRBV5-1 and TRBJ2-4, with 7 bases fitting TRBD2. CDR1 and CDR2 from the germline V gene are SGHRS and YFSETQ. The CDR3 loop spans 15 amino acids. Losses at the gene ends were 4 bases for V and 1 base for J; bases not matched to a gene: 5. In DNA, the CDR3 is TGCGCCAGCAGCCCCCTGGGGGGGGCCAAAAACATTCAGTACTTC. Translating gives CASSPLGGAKNIQYF. The complete variable domain, with remaining parts taken from reference TRBV5-1 and TRBJ2-4, reads KAGVTQTPRYLIKTRGQQVTLSCSPISGHRSVSWYQQTPGQGLQFLFEYFSETQRNKGNFPGRFSGRQFSNSRSEMNVSTLELGDSALYLCASSPLGGAKNIQYFGAGTRLSVL.

The chain is built from TRBV21-1 and TRBJ2-4. TRBV21-1 is noted as a pseudogene. The CDR3 is made up of 13 amino acids. CDR3: CASIWVAKNIQYF. CDR3 nucleotide sequence: TGTGCCAGCATCTGGGTAGCCAAAAACATTCAGTACTTC.

The rearrangement uses TRBV28 and TRBJ1-4, with D possibly TRBD1 on 5 matching bases. In germline, CDR1 is MDHEN, CDR2 SYDVKM. The CDR3 length is 13 residues. Trimming shortened V by 11 bases and J by 5 bases, and 15 bases separated the two germline ends. For the CDR3, the DNA is TGTGCCCCAGGGAAGAGGGCGAATGAAAAACTGTTTTTT. This encodes CAPGKRANEKLFF.

The chain is built from TRBV10-3 and TRBJ1-2; D remains ambiguous. Germline CDR1 is ENHRY and CDR2 is SYGVKD. This CDR3 has 14 amino acids. Trimming shortened V by 4 bases and J by 0 bases, and 9 bases separated the two germline ends. In DNA form, the CDR3 reads TGTGCCATCAGTGCGGAGTTAGCTAACTATGGCTACACCTTC. It is translated as CAISAELANYGYTF.